This T cell receptor (beta chain) came from a study of blood T cell repertoires in COVID-19. Across the whole study: Donors in the United States, Italy and Spain gave samples during acute or convalescent COVID-19. Sample material is recorded as cDNA or gDNA derived from T cells, B-cell-depleted T cells, or PBMCs.

Per the authors' pipeline: Reference gene primer amplification gave estimated nucleated cell counts. Sequenced by immunoSEQ multiplex PCR; TCRdb stores in-frame clones only, minus some. The V and J calls and clone size come from that table; D and trimming were worked out from the DNA. The sample yields about 330,000 clones, approximately 90% seen once. CDR3 length equals 15 residues. The germline gives CDR1 MNHEY, CDR2 SMNVEV (reference sequence). The germline V and J ends were trimmed by 5 bases and 7 bases, with 17 bases remaining between them. The chain couples TRBV27 to TRBJ1-4, with a tentative D call TRBD1 (6 bases). Specimen: peripheral blood. This sequence was found in a young man with COVID-19, enrolled during active disease. The CDR3 protein is CASSRTGQGGEKLFF. CDR3 in DNA: TGTGCCAGCAGTCGCACAGGGCAAGGGGGTGAAAAACTGTTTTTT.